This T cell receptor beta chain is from a study of Ad26.COV2.S vaccination and SARS-CoV-2 variants. Findings of the study overall: Substantial breadth was reportedly displayed by spike-specific CD8+ and CD4+ T cell responses after vaccination.

Treatment given: some 20 received Ad26.COV2.S at low or high dose, single or two shots; about 5 received placebo; per-sample allocation not given. Day 63 following the first vaccine or placebo injection was when the samples were taken. Donor was an adult aged 18-55 years in Boston. SARS-CoV-2 spike from the Wuhan strain was encoded by the vaccine, an Ad26 vector. Trimming removed 2 bases from V and 0 bases from J, with 8 bases in between. The CDR3 runs to 15 residues. Germline assignment: CDR1 MNHNS and CDR2 SASEGT. Remarks on this clone: As yet, its antigen is unknown.

Sequenced by immunoSEQ multiplex PCR; TCRdb stores in-frame clones only, minus some. The sample includes a few hundred thousand clones, roughly 88% of them seen just once. The sequence derives from a person between 18 and 60 years old who received the Ad26.COV2.S COVID-19 vaccine or a placebo. The chain joins TRBV6-1 to TRBJ2-1; D is uncertain. Sample: peripheral blood, taken in a trial of Ad26.COV2.S vaccine versus placebo. CDR3 in amino acids: CASSESWGSYNEQFF. CDR3 DNA sequence: TGTGCCAGCAGTGAAAGTTGGGGCTCCTACAATGAGCAGTTCTTC.